This T cell receptor beta chain appears in the sequencing data of a study of T-cell reconstitution after alpha-beta-depleted transplantation in children. Study-wide results and limits: By about two months after transplant, alpha-beta T cells reportedly arose from several hundred graft clones that had expanded. The origin of high day-60 TCRbeta diversity in some patients lay in surviving recipient T cells and thymic progenitors.

A library of TCRbeta sequences, prepared with unique molecular identifiers, was generated. TCRdb redid the calling of the PCR reads with MiXCR, one entry per CDR3 protein. The table lists about 440,000 distinct CDR3 sequences, roughly 43% of them singletons. Turning to this clonotype: The target antigen is unknown.

The CDR3 is 18 residues long. V gave up 2 bases and J gave up 2 bases; unmatched junction bases: 12. In germline, CDR1 is DFQATT, CDR2 SNEGSKA (reference sequence). This chain joins TRBV20-1 and TRBJ2-5; 12 nucleotides agree with TRBD2. This TCR derives from a girl aged 2-10 years with aplastic anemia, due to receive a stem cell transplant. Sequencing was performed on PBMCs, taken before TCRalphabeta/CD19-depleted stem cell transplant. CDR3 residues: CSARSLAGGPGLQETQYF. In nucleotides, the CDR3 is TGCAGTGCTAGAAGCCTAGCGGGGGGGCCAGGTCTGCAAGAGACCCAGTACTTC.